This T cell receptor (beta chain) was recovered during a study of T cells in Graves' hyperthyroidism and ophthalmopathy. Germline assignment: CDR1 DFQATT and CDR2 SNEGSKA (reference sequence). V shed 1 base and J shed 2 bases, with 15 bases lying between them. This CDR3 has 15 amino acids. Researchers took RNA transcripts and amplified the TCR beta CDR3 regions from them. TCR CDR3 regions were first amplified by RT-PCR with HTBI primers. MiXCR was run by TCRdb on the multiplex PCR reads, yielding one entry per CDR3 protein. The sample gives about 690,000 distinct CDR3 sequences, around 16% of which show up once; less than 20% is in the top ten.

The chain links TRBV20-1 to TRBJ2-7, with D possibly being TRBD2 (7 bases). Specimen: blood. The TCR comes from a man aged 45 to 65 with Graves' hyperthyroidism. The CDR3 DNA reads as TGCAGTGCTAGAGGGGAGCGGGACATCCCCTACGAGCAGTACTTC. Residues: CSARGERDIPYEQYF.